The clone carrying this TCR beta chain appeared many times. Its antigen remains unknown. CDR3-region Arm-PCR and iRepertoire HTBI primers produced the TCR beta libraries. MiXCR was run by TCRdb on the multiplex PCR reads, yielding one entry per CDR3 protein. The sample yields about 430,000 distinct CDR3 sequences, around 23% seen once. Time point described: persistent/refractory GD, antithyroid drugs over 5 years with positive TRAb. Extracted PBMC RNA gave rise to the TCR library. A volume of 7 to 9 milliliters of peripheral blood was collected in EDTA tubes. CDR3 length: 16 amino acids. V was cut by 4 bases and J by 2 bases, with 18 bases left in between. Germline V lookup: CDR1 SGDLS, CDR2 YYNGEE. The data derive from a study of regulatory T cells in long-lasting Graves disease. General observations from the study: Patients with persistent disease showed a bias toward TRBV28, TRBJ1-2 and TRBJ2-5. The researchers studied only peripheral blood, not thyroid tissue.

The source was peripheral blood mononuclear cells (PBMCs), collected when the disease was refractory, from a patient treated with antithyroid drugs. The chain is built from TRBV9 and TRBJ2-5, with D perhaps TRBD1 (6 bases). This TCR was recovered from a female donor with Graves disease. CDR3 region: CASSLRGITAQETQYF. As DNA, the CDR3 is TGTGCCAGCAGCCTTAGGGGGATTACAGCTCAAGAGACCCAGTACTTC.